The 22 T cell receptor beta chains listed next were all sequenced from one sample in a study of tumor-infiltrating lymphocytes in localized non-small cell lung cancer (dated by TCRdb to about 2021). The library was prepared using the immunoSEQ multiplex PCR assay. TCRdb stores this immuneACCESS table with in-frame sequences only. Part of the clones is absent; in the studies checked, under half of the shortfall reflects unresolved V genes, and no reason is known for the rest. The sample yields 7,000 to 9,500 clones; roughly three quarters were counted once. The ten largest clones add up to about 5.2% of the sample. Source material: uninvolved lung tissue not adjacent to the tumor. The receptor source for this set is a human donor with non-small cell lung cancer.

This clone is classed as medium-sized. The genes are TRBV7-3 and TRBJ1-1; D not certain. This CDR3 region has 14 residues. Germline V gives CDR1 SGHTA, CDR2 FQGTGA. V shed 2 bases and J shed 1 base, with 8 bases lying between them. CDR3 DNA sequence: TGTGCCAGCAGCTTATTAGGGCCGAACACTGAAGCTTTCTTT. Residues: CASSLLGPNTEAFF.

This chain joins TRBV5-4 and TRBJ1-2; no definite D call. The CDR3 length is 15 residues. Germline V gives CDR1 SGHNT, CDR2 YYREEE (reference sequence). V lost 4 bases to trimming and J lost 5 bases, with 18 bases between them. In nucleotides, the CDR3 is TGTGCCAGCAGCATGGATCTCGAGGGCCCTTATGGCTACACCTTC. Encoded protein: CASSMDLEGPYGYTF. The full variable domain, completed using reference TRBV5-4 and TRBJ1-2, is ETGVTQSPTHLIKTRGQQVTLRCSSQSGHNTVSWYQQALGQGPQFIFQYYREEENGRGNFPPRFSGLQFPNYSSELNVNALELDDSALYLCASSMDLEGPYGYTFGSGTRLTVV.

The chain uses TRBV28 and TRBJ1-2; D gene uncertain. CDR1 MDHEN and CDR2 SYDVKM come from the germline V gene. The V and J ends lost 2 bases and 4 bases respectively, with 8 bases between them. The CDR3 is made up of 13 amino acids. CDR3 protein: CASSLPQRYGYTF. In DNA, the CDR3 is TGTGCCAGCAGTTTACCCCAGCGCTATGGCTACACCTTC.

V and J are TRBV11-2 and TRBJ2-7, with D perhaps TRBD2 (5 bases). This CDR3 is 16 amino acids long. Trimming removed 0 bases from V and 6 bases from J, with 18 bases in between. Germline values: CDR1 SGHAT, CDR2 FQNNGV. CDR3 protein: CASSLERGLAIGEQYF. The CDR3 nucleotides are TGTGCCAGCAGCTTAGAGAGAGGGCTAGCAATTGGCGAGCAGTACTTC.

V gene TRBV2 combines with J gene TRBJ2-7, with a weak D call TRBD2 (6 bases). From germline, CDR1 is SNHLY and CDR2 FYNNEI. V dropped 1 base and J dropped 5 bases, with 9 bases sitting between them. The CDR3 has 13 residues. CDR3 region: CASSEGTSNEQYF. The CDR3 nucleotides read TGTGCCAGCAGTGAAGGCACTAGCAACGAGCAGTACTTC. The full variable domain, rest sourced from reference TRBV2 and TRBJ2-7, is EPEVTQTPSHQVTQMGQEVILRCVPISNHLYFYWYRQILGQKVEFLVSFYNNEISEKSEIFDDQFSVERPDGSNFTLKIRSTKLEDSAMYFCASSEGTSNEQYFGPGTRLTVT.

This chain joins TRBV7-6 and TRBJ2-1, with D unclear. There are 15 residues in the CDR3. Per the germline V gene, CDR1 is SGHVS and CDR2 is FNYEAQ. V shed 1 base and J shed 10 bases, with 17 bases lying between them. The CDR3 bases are TGTGCCAGCAGCTTAGAGGGCGGCCTAGGAAGGGAGCAGTTCTTC. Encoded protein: CASSLEGGLGREQFF. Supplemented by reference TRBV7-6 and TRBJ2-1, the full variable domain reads GAGVSQSPRYKVTKRGQDVALRCDPISGHVSLYWYRQALGQGPEFLTYFNYEAQQDKSGLPNDRFSAERPEGSISTLTIQRTEQRDSAMYRCASSLEGGLGREQFFGPGTRLTVL.

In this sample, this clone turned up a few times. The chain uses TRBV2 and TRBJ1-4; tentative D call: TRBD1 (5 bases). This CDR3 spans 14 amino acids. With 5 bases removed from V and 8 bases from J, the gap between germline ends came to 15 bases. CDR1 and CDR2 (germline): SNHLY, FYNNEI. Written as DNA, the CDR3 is TGTGCCAGCAGTACGACTGGGGCGGGAGAAAAACTGTTTTTT. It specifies CASSTTGAGEKLFF.

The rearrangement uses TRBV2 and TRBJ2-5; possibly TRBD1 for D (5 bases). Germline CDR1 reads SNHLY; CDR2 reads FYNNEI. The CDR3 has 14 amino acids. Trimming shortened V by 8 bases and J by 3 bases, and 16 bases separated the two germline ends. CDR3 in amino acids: CASLYGPGKETQYF. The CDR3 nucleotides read TGTGCCAGCCTTTATGGACCAGGGAAAGAGACCCAGTACTTC.

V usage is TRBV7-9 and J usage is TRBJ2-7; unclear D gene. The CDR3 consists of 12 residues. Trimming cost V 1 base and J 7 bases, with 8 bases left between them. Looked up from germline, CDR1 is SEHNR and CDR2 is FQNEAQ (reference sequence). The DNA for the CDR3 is TGTGCCAGCAGCTTAGTGGACCGGGAGCAGTACTTC. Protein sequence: CASSLVDREQYF.

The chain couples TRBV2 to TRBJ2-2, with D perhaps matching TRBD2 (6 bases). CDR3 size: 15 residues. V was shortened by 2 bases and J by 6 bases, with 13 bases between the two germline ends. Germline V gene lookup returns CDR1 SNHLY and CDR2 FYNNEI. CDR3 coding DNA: TGTGCCAGCAGTGAATGGGGCAGGGAGGCCGGGGAGCTGTTTTTT. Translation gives CASSEWGREAGELFF.

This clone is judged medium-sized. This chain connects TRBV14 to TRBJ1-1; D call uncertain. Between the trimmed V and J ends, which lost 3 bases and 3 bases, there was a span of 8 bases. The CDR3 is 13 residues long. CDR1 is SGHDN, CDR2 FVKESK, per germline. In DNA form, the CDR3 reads TGTGCCAGCAGCCAGAGTCTCGACACTGAAGCTTTCTTT. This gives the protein CASSQSLDTEAFF.

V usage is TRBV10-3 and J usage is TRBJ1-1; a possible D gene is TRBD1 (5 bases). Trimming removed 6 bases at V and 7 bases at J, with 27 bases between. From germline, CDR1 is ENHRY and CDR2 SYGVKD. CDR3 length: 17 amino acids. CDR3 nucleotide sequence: TGTGCCATCAGCGCCTCGTCGCACTCGGGGGGGAGGGTTGAAGCTTTCTTT. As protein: CAISASSHSGGRVEAFF.

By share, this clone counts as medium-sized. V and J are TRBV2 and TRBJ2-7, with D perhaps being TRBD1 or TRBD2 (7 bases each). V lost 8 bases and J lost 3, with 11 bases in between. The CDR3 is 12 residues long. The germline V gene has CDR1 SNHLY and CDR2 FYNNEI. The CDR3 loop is CASGGDSYEQYF. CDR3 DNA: TGTGCCAGCGGGGGGGACAGCTACGAGCAGTACTTC.

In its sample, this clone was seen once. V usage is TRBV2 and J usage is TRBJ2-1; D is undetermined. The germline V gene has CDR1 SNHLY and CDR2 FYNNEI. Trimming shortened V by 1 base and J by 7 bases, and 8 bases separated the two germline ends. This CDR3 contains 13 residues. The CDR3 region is CASSEDAINEQFF. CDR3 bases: TGTGCCAGCAGTGAAGACGCTATTAATGAGCAGTTCTTC.

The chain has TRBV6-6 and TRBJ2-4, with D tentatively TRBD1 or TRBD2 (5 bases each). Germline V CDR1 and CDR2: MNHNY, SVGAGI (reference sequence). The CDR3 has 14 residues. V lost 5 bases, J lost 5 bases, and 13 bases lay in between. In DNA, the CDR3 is TGTGCCAGCAGTCACCCCGGGGCGCAAAACATTCAGTACTTC. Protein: CASSHPGAQNIQYF.

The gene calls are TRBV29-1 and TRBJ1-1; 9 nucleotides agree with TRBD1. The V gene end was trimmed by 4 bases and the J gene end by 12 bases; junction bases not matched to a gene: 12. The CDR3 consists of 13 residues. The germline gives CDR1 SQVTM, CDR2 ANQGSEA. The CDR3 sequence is CSVAGTQGALSFF. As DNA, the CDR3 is TGCAGCGTTGCGGGGACACAGGGGGCGCTCTCTTTCTTT. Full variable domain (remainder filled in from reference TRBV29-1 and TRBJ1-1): SAVISQKPSRDICQRGTSLTIQCQVDSQVTMMFWYRQQPGQSLTLIATANQGSEATYESGFVIDKFPISRPNLTFSTLTVSNMSPEDSSIYLCSVAGTQGALSFFGQGTRLTVV.

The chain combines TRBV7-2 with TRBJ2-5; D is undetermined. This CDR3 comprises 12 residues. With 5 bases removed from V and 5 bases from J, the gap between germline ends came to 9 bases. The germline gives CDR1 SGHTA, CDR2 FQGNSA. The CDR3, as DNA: TGTGCCAGCAGCCCCCAAGGGGAGACCCAGTACTTC. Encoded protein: CASSPQGETQYF.

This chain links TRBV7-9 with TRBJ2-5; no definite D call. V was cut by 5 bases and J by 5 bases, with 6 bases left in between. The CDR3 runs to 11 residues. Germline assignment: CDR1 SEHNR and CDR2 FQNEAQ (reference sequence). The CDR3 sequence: CASSSSETQYF. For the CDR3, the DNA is TGTGCCAGCAGCAGCAGCGAGACCCAGTACTTC.

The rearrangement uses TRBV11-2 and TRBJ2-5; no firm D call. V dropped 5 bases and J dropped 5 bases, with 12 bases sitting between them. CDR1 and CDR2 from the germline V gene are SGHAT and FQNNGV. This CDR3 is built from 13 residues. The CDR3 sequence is CASSIGEKETQYF. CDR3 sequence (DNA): TGTGCCAGCAGCATAGGTGAGAAGGAGACCCAGTACTTC. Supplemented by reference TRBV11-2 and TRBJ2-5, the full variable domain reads EAGVAQSPRYKIIEKRQSVAFWCNPISGHATLYWYQQILGQGPKLLIQFQNNGVVDDSQLPKDRFSAERLKGVDSTLKIQPAKLEDSAVYLCASSIGEKETQYFGPGTRLLVL.

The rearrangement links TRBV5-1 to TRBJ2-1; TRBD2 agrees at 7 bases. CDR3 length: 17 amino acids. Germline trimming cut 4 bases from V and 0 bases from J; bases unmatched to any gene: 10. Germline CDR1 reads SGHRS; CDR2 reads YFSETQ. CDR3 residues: CASSGSSGSPSYNEQFF. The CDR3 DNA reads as TGCGCCAGCAGCGGGAGTAGCGGGTCACCCTCCTACAATGAGCAGTTCTTC.

CDR3 in DNA: TGTGCCAGCAGCCAAGAGTTGACAGGGCCCTACGAGCAGTACTTC. Protein product: CASSQELTGPYEQYF. J is TRBJ2-7 and V is TRBV4-2, with 7 bases matching TRBD1. Germline V gene data show CDR1 as LGHNA and CDR2 as YNFKEQ. This CDR3 has 15 residues. Trimming removed 0 bases from V and 2 bases from J; junction bases left unmatched: 4.

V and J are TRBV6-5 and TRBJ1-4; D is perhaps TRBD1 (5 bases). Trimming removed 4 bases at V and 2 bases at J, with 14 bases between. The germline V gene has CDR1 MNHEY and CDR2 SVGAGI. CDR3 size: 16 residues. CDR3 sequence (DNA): TGTGCCAGCAGTTTTGGGAGGGGAGGGACTAATGAAAAACTGTTTTTT. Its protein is CASSFGRGGTNEKLFF.